Below, 15 T cell receptor beta chains from the same sample are listed, as sequenced in a study of T cell changes during pregnancy in multiple sclerosis. The method was immunoSEQ multiplex PCR; TCRdb's version includes in-frame clones alone and lacks a portion of them. The sample shows some 99,000 clones, 80% to 95% of them seen only once. The sample consisted of peripheral blood, taken after pregnancy. These receptors originate from a female donor with multiple sclerosis, enrolled in a pregnancy study.

The genes are TRBV30 and TRBJ1-4, with D possibly matching TRBD1 (6 bases). V was clipped by 4 bases and J by 0 bases, with 15 bases between them. Germline loops: CDR1 GTSNPN, CDR2 SVGIG (reference sequence). The CDR3 has 16 residues. This chain's CDR3 is CAWMRRTVATNEKLFF. Here the CDR3 DNA reads TGTGCCTGGATGCGAAGGACAGTTGCAACTAATGAAAAACTGTTTTTT.

CDR3 sequence: CASSSATGGTEAFF. The CDR3 region has the DNA TGTGCCAGCAGCTCCGCTACAGGGGGCACTGAAGCTTTCTTT. The chain joins TRBV13 to TRBJ1-1; 8 nucleotides agree with TRBD1. The CDR3 covers 14 residues. With V trimmed by 4 bases and J by 4 bases, 5 bases remained unmatched. Per the germline V gene, CDR1 is PRHDT and CDR2 is FYEKMQ (reference sequence).

V is TRBV2 and J is TRBJ2-1; D not certain. V was clipped by 7 bases and J by 0 bases, with 10 bases between them. Germline V CDR1 and CDR2: SNHLY, FYNNEI. CDR3 length: 14 residues. The CDR3 region is CASTQDSSYNEQFF. The CDR3 nucleotides are TGTGCCAGCACCCAGGATAGCTCCTACAATGAGCAGTTCTTC.

The chain combines TRBV7-2 with TRBJ1-2; the D gene is possibly TRBD1 (5 bases). Trimming shortened V by 5 bases and J by 3 bases, and 16 bases separated the two germline ends. Per germline, CDR1 SGHTA and CDR2 FQGNSA. This CDR3 is built from 15 residues. For the CDR3, the DNA is TGTGCCAGCAGCGCCGCAGGGTTATCGGACTATGGCTACACCTTC. This gives the protein CASSAAGLSDYGYTF.

The chain links TRBV13 to TRBJ1-1, with D perhaps matching TRBD1 (6 bases). CDR3 length: 15 residues. Germline V gives CDR1 PRHDT, CDR2 FYEKMQ (reference sequence). V gave up 4 bases and J gave up 0 bases, with 12 bases separating them. Here the CDR3 reads CASSSQGYMNTEAFF. CDR3 in DNA: TGTGCCAGCAGCTCCCAGGGGTACATGAACACTGAAGCTTTCTTT.

This clone showed up just once. The chain links TRBV5-1 to TRBJ1-2; 8 bases align to TRBD1. V trimming: 4 bases; J trimming: 4 bases; junction bases outside the gene matches: 6. The CDR3 loop spans 14 amino acids. CDR1 SGHRS and CDR2 YFSETQ come from the germline V gene. The CDR3 DNA is TGCGCCAGCAGCGGAATACAGGGGGGCTATGGCTACACCTTC. Amino acid sequence: CASSGIQGGYGYTF.

J is TRBJ2-2 and V is TRBV30, with 8 bases identical to TRBD1. Germline V gene data show CDR1 as GTSNPN and CDR2 as SVGIG (reference sequence). V was clipped by 3 bases and J by 7 bases; unmatched bases: 7. The CDR3 contains 14 residues. Here the CDR3 DNA reads TGTGCCTGGAGCAGATACAGGGGGAGCGGGGAGCTGTTTTTT. Translating gives CAWSRYRGSGELFF.

The rearrangement joins TRBV28 to TRBJ1-1; D unclear. V lost 4 bases to trimming and J lost 1 base, with 13 bases between them. The CDR3 length is 15 residues. Germline loops: CDR1 MDHEN, CDR2 SYDVKM. The CDR3: CASSSRLRQNTEAFF. In DNA, the CDR3 is TGTGCCAGCAGTTCCCGGTTGCGGCAGAACACTGAAGCTTTCTTT.

This clone was picked up one time. The rearrangement joins TRBV4-3 to TRBJ2-7; 10 bases match TRBD1. The ends lost 1 base at V and 2 bases at J; junction bases unmatched: 14. Germline V gives CDR1 LGHNA, CDR2 YSLEER. The CDR3 contains 19 residues. CDR3 residues: CASSQVYSGQGTIPYEQYF. The DNA of the CDR3 is TGCGCCAGCAGCCAAGTTTATTCGGGACAGGGGACGATTCCCTACGAGCAGTACTTC.

This chain connects TRBV11-2 to TRBJ2-4; 9 nucleotides line up with TRBD2. This CDR3 has 13 residues. Germline-derived CDR1 and CDR2 are SGHAT and FQNNGV. After removal of 5 bases from V and 8 bases from J, the junction contained 4 bases not matched to a gene. The CDR3 DNA is TGTGCCAGCAGCCAGGGACTAGCTGACATTCAGTACTTC. Protein sequence: CASSQGLADIQYF.

In its sample, this clone was seen a few times. The rearrangement joins TRBV2 to TRBJ1-1, with TRBD1 identical over 7 bases. Trimming took 6 bases from V and 4 from J; bases not matched to a gene: 5. This CDR3 contains 13 residues. Germline-derived CDR1 and CDR2 are SNHLY and FYNNEI. The DNA of the CDR3 is TGTGCCAGCAGCCGGACAGGCCCCACTGAAGCTTTCTTT. It specifies CASSRTGPTEAFF.

The chain couples TRBV27 to TRBJ2-3; 10 bases are a match to TRBD2. This CDR3 is built from 16 residues. From germline, CDR1 is MNHEY and CDR2 SMNVEV (reference sequence). Trimming took 5 bases from V and 1 from J; bases not matched to a gene: 6. The DNA for the CDR3 is TGTGCCAGCAGTACCCCCGGGACTAGCGGCACAGATACGCAGTATTTT. This translates into CASSTPGTSGTDTQYF.

The chain combines TRBV6-1 with TRBJ1-2; perhaps TRBD1 as D (6 bases). V was pared by 2 bases and J by 4 bases, with 11 bases between. CDR1 MNHNS and CDR2 SASEGT come from the germline V gene. This CDR3 comprises 14 residues. The CDR3 reads CASSELGTRYGYTF. Written as DNA, the CDR3 is TGTGCCAGCAGTGAACTCGGGACACGCTATGGCTACACCTTC.

This clone occurred once. This chain connects TRBV28 to TRBJ1-2; 7 nucleotides align to TRBD1. The CDR3 sequence is 14 residues long. Losses at the gene ends were 6 bases for V and 2 bases for J; bases not matched to a gene: 6. Germline values: CDR1 MDHEN, CDR2 SYDVKM. CDR3 sequence reads: CASSGGGRNYGYTF. DNA for the CDR3: TGTGCCAGCAGCGGAGGGGGCAGGAACTATGGCTACACCTTC.

This clone was counted a single time. The CDR3 is CSVEDTPDRPNYGYTF. CDR3 sequence (DNA): TGCAGCGTTGAAGATACTCCCGACAGACCTAACTATGGCTACACCTTC. This rearrangement joins TRBV29-1 to TRBJ1-2; D perhaps matches TRBD1 (5 bases). Trimming shortened V by 0 bases and J by 0 bases, and 14 bases separated the two germline ends. CDR1 SQVTM and CDR2 ANQGSEA come from the germline V gene. The CDR3 runs 16 residues.